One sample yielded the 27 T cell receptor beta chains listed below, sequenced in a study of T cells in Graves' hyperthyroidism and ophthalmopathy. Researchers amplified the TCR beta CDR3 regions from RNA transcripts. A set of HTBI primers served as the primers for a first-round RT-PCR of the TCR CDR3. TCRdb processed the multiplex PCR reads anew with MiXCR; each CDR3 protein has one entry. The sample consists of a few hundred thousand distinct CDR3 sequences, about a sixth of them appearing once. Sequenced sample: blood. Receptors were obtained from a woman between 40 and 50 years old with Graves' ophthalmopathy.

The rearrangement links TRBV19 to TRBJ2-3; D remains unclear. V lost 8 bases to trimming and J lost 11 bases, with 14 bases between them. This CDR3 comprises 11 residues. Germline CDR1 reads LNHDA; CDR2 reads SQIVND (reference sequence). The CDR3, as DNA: TGTGCCAGTGGGAATTACGCAGAGCAGTATTTT. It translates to CASGNYAEQYF.

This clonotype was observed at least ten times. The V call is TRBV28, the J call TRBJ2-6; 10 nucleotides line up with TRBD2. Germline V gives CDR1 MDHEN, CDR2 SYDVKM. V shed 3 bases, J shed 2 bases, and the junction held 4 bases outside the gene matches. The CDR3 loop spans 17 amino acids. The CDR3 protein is CASSLWLAGAGANVLTF. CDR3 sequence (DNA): TGTGCCAGCAGTTTGTGGCTAGCGGGAGCTGGGGCCAACGTCCTGACTTTC.

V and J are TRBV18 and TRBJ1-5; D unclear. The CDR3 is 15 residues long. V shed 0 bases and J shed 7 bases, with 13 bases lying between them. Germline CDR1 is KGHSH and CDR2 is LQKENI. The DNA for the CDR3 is TGTGCCAGCTCACCACCGGACGGGTCACTGCAGCCCCAGCATTTT. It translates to CASSPPDGSLQPQHF.

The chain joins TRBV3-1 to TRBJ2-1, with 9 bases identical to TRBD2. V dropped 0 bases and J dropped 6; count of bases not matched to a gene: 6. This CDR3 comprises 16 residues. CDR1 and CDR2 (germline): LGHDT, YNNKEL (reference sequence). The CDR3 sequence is CASSQDPSGISNEQFF. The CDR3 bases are TGTGCCAGCAGCCAAGACCCTAGCGGGATCTCCAATGAGCAGTTCTTC.

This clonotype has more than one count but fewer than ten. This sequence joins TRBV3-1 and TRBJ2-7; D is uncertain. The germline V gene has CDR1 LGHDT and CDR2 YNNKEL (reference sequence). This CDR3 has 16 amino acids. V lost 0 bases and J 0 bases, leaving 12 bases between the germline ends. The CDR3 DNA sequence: TGTGCCAGCAGCCAAGATAGGGCGGTGAGCTCCTACGAGCAGTACTTC. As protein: CASSQDRAVSSYEQYF.

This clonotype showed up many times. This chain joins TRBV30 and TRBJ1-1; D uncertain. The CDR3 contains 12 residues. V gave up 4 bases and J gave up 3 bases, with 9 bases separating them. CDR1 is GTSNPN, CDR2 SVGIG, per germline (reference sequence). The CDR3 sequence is CAWNRQDTEAFF. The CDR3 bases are TGTGCCTGGAACCGGCAGGACACTGAAGCTTTCTTT.

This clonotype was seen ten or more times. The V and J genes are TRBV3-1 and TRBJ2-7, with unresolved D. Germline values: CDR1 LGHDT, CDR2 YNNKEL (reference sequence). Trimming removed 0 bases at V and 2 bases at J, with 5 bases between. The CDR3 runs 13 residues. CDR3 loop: CASSQDFAYEQYF. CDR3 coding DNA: TGTGCCAGCAGCCAAGATTTTGCCTACGAGCAGTACTTC.

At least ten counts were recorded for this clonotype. DNA for the CDR3: TGTGCCTGGAGTGAGAGCTCCTACAATGAGCAGTTCTTC. Residues: CAWSESSYNEQFF. The V gene is TRBV30, the J gene TRBJ2-1; D not resolved. V was cut by 1 base and J by 0 bases, with 4 bases left in between. Germline CDR1 reads GTSNPN; CDR2 reads SVGIG (reference sequence). The CDR3 has 13 residues.

Here the CDR3 DNA reads TGTGCCAGCAGAAGCGGAGAGACCGGGGAGCTGTTTTTT. Its translation is CASRSGETGELFF. V gene TRBV2 combines with J gene TRBJ2-2; D is perhaps TRBD2 (5 bases). This CDR3 is built from 13 residues. The V gene's germline CDR1 is SNHLY and CDR2 FYNNEI. V lost 6 bases, J lost 5 bases, and 10 bases lay in between.

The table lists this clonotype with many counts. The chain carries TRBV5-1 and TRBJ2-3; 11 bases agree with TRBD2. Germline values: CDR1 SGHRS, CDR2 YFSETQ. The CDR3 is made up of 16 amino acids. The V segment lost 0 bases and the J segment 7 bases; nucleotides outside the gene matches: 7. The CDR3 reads CASSLGTSGFRNTQYF. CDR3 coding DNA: TGCGCCAGCAGCTTGGGGACTAGCGGGTTTAGGAATACGCAGTATTTT.

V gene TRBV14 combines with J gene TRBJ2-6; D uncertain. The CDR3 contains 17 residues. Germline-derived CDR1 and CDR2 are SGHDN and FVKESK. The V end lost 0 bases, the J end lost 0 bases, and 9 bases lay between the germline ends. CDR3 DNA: TGTGCCAGCAGCCAAGATTACGGGTTCTCTGGGGCCAACGTCCTGACTTTC. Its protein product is CASSQDYGFSGANVLTF.

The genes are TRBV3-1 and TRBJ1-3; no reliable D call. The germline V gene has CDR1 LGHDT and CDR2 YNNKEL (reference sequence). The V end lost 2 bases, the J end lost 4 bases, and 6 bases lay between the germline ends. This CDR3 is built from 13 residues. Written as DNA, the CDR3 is TGTGCCAGCAGCCAACCTATGGGAAACACCATATATTTT. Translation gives CASSQPMGNTIYF.

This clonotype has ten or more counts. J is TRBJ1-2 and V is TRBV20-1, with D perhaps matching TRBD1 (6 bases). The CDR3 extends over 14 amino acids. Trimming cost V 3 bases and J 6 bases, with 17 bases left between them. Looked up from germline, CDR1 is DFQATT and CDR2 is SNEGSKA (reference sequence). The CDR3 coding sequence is TGCAGTGCTAGTCGCGTAACAGGGAAGGATGGCTACACCTTC. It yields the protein CSASRVTGKDGYTF.

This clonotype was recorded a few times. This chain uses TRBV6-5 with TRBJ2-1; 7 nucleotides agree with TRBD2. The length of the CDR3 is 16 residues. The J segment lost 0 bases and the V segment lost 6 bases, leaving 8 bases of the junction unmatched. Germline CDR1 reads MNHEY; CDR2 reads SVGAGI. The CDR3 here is CASRPSGTISYNEQFF. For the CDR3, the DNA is TGTGCCAGCAGACCCTCCGGGACTATCTCCTACAATGAGCAGTTCTTC.

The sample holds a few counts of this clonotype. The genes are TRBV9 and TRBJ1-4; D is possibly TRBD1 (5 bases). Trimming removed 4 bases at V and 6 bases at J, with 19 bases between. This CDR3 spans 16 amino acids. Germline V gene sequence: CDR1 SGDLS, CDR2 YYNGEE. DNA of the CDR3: TGTGCCAGCAGCCTTTCCGGCGGGGCGCGGGATGAAAAACTGTTTTTT. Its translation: CASSLSGGARDEKLFF.

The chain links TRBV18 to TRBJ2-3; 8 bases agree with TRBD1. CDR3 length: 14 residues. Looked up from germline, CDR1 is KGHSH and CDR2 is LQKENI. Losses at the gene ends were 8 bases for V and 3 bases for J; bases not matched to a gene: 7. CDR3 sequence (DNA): TGTGCCAGCCGACAGGGGCTCGGGACAGATACGCAGTATTTT. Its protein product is CASRQGLGTDTQYF. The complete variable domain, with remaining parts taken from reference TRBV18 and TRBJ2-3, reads NAGVMQNPRHLVRRRGQEARLRCSPMKGHSHVYWYRQLPEEGLKFMVYLQKENIIDESGMPKERFSAEFPKEGPSILRIQQVVRGDSAAYFCASRQGLGTDTQYFGPGTRLTVL.

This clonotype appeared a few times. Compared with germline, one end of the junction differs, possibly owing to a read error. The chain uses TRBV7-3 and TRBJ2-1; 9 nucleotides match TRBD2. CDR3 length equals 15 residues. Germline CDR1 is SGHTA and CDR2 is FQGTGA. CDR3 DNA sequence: TGTGCCAGCAGCTTTAGCGGGAGCCCCTACAGTGAGCAGTTCTTC. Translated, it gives CASSFSGSPYSEQFF.

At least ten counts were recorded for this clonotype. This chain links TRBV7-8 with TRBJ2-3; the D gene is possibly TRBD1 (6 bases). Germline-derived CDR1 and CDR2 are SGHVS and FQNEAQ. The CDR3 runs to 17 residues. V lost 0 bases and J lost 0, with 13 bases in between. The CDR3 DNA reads TGTGCCAGCAGCTTAGCACCCGGGACACTTAGCACAGATACGCAGTATTTT. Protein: CASSLAPGTLSTDTQYF.

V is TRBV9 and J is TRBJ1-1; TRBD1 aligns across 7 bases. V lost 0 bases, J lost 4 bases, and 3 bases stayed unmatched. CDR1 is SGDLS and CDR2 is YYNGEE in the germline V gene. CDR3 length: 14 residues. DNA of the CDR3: TGTGCCAGCAGCGTAGAACAGGGGAGCACTGAAGCTTTCTTT. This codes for CASSVEQGSTEAFF.

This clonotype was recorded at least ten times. CDR3 amino acids: CASSSRTGGVYNEQFF. CDR3 bases: TGTGCCAGCAGCTCGCGGACAGGGGGCGTGTACAATGAGCAGTTCTTC. The chain combines TRBV7-2 with TRBJ2-1; TRBD1 aligns across 11 bases. The germline V gene has CDR1 SGHTA and CDR2 FQGNSA. V shed 4 bases and J 4 bases; nucleotides not matched to a gene: 6. The CDR3 sequence is 16 residues long.

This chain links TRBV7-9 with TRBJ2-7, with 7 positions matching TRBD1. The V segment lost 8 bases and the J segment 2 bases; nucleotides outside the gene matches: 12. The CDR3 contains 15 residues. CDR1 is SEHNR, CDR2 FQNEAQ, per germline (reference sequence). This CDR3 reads CASATGTELTYEQYF. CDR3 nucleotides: TGTGCCAGCGCGACCGGGACAGAATTAACCTACGAGCAGTACTTC.

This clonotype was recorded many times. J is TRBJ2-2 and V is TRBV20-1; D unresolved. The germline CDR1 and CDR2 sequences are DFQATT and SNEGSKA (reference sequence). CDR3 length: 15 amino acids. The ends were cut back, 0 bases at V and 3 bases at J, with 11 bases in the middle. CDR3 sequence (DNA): TGCAGTGCTAGAGATCGGAGCACCCACACCGGGGAGCTGTTTTTT. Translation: CSARDRSTHTGELFF.

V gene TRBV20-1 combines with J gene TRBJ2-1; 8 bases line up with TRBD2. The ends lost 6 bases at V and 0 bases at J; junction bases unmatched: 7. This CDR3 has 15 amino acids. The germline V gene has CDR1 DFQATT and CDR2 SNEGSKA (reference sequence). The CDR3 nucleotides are TGCAGTGCCCACCCCGGGACTAGCTCCTACAATGAGCAGTTCTTC. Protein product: CSAHPGTSSYNEQFF.

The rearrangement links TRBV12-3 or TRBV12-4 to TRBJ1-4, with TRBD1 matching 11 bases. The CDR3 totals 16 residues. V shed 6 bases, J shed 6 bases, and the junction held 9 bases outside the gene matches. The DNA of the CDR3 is TGTGCCAGCAGCCTCGCCGGGACAGGGGGAGATGAAAAACTGTTTTTT. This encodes CASSLAGTGGDEKLFF.

CDR3 in amino acids: CASSLGLTTGTGELFF. Written as DNA, the CDR3 is TGTGCCAGCAGCCTCGGACTAACCACGGGGACCGGGGAGCTGTTTTTT. The rearrangement uses TRBV13 and TRBJ2-2, with TRBD2 as a possible D gene (6 bases). The CDR3 has 16 residues. The germline CDR1 and CDR2 sequences are PRHDT and FYEKMQ (reference sequence). The ends were cut back, 5 bases at V and 5 bases at J, with 18 bases in the middle.

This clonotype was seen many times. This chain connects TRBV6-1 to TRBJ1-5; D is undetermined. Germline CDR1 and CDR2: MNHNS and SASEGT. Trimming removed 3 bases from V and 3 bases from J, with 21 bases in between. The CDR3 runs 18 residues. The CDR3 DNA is TGTGCCAGCAGTGATACGGTAAGGCGGGGTTCTCTCAATCAGCCCCAGCATTTT. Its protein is CASSDTVRRGSLNQPQHF.

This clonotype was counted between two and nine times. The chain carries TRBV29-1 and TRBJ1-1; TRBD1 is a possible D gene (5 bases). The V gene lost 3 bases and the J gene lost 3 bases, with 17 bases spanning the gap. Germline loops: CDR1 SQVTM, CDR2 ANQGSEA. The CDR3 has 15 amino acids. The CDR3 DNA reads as TGCAGCGTTGACCCTGTGTTTTGGGGGGACACTGAAGCTTTCTTT. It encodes CSVDPVFWGDTEAFF.